This is a list of T cell receptor beta chains from one sample in a study of OX40 agonist ivuxolimab in advanced cancers. The method was immunoSEQ multiplex PCR; TCRdb's version includes in-frame clones alone and lacks a portion of them. This table has 60,000 or so clones, roughly 89% appearing once. The source material was CD4+ or CD8+ T cells sorted from blood, sampled in a trial of the OX40 agonist ivuxolimab. Receptor source: an adult with an advanced solid tumor such as melanoma, head and neck, liver or kidney cancer. Each CDR3 is given with its conserved first and last residue. D genes are given only for firm matches. Only part of the rows carry a size: once, few, many, or a class if the clone is expanded.

clone size	D gene	J gene	V gene	CDR3 DNA	CDR3 protein
.	.	TRBJ2-5	TRBV27	TGTGCCAGCAGTTTATATGGCACTAAAGAGACCCAGTACTTC	CASSLYGTKETQYF
.	TRBD2	TRBJ2-3	TRBV27	TGTGCCAGCAGACTAGCGGGCACAGATACGCAGTATTTT	CASRLAGTDTQYF
once	.	TRBJ2-3	TRBV4-2	TGTGCCAGCTCAAACGGGCTTAATACGCAGTATTTT	CASSNGLNTQYF
.	TRBD2	TRBJ2-5	TRBV6-5	TGTGCCAGCAGTTACTACCTAGCGGGGGACCAAGAGACCCAGTACTTC	CASSYYLAGDQETQYF
.	.	TRBJ1-3	TRBV5-8	TGTGCCAGCAGCTTCCAGGGATCTGGAAACACCATATATTTT	CASSFQGSGNTIYF
.	TRBD1	TRBJ2-2	TRBV19	TGTGCCAGTAGTATAGGACAGGGTTGGAACGGGGAGCTGTTTTTT	CASSIGQGWNGELFF
.	.	TRBJ2-7	TRBV4-1	TGCGCCAGCAGCCAAGATCTTCGGACGGGATACGAGCAGTACTTC	CASSQDLRTGYEQYF
.	.	TRBJ2-5	TRBV30	TGTGCCTGGTCCCCAGGGGCAGGCGAAGAGACCCAGTACTTC	CAWSPGAGEETQYF
.	TRBD1	TRBJ2-3	TRBV10-3	TGTGCCATCAGTGAGGGACAGGGGGGTACAGATACGCAGTATTTT	CAISEGQGGTDTQYF
.	TRBD2	TRBJ2-5	TRBV5-4	TGTGCCAGCAGCTTAGTGGGGACTACACAAGAGACCCAGTACTTC	CASSLVGTTQETQYF
.	.	TRBJ1-2	TRBV7-9	TGTGCCAGCAGCTTAGGGGGCGAGGGCTACACCTTC	CASSLGGEGYTF
once	TRBD1	TRBJ2-7	TRBV4-1	TGCGCCAGCAGCCAAGCCTCAGGGGGCTTGGCCTACGAGCAGTACTTC	CASSQASGGLAYEQYF
.	.	TRBJ2-5	TRBV10-2	TGCGCCAGCAAGGAAGAGACCCAGTACTTC	CASKEETQYF
.	.	TRBJ2-1	TRBV19	TGTGCCAGTACCCACCTTAGCGGTGAGCAGTTCTTC	CASTHLSGEQFF
.	.	TRBJ1-6	TRBV27	TGTGCCAGCAGTTCTACGGCTTTTAGAAATTCACCCCTCCACTTT	CASSSTAFRNSPLHF
.	.	TRBJ2-7	TRBV5-4	TGTGCCAGCAGCTTGAGGGCGGGATTGCCCTACGAGCAGTACTTC	CASSLRAGLPYEQYF
.	.	TRBJ2-7	TRBV7-9	TGTGCCAGCAGCTCGCCTACTCGGGGGTACGAGCAGTACTTC	CASSSPTRGYEQYF
.	.	TRBJ2-1	TRBV7-9	TGTGCCAGCAGCTTAGCGGGAAACTCCTACAATGAGCAGTTCTTC	CASSLAGNSYNEQFF
.	.	TRBJ1-4	TRBV15	TGTGCCACCAGCAGAGATTCAATAGGAACTAATGAAAAACTGTTTTTT	CATSRDSIGTNEKLFF
.	.	TRBJ2-7	TRBV9	TGTGCCAGCAGCGTAGTGGGCGGGCGCCCCTACGAGCAGTACTTC	CASSVVGGRPYEQYF
.	.	TRBJ2-3	TRBV10-3	TGTGCCATCAGTGAGAAGGGGGGTGATACGCAGTATTTT	CAISEKGGDTQYF
.	TRBD2	TRBJ2-5	TRBV7-2	TGTGCCAGCAGCTCTGGGACTAGCGGGGAGACCCAGTACTTC	CASSSGTSGETQYF
.	.	TRBJ1-1	TRBV27	TGTGCCAGCAGTTTGCGGGGCCACACTGAAGCTTTCTTT	CASSLRGHTEAFF
.	TRBD1	TRBJ2-1	TRBV6-1	TGTGCCAGCCGCAACTGGGACAGCTCCTACAATGAGCAGTTCTTC	CASRNWDSSYNEQFF
.	TRBD1	TRBJ1-4	TRBV7-2	TGTGCCAGCAGCTTAAACAGGGGGAATGAAAAGCTGTTTTTT	CASSLNRGNEKLFF
.	TRBD1	TRBJ2-7	TRBV6-1	TGTGCCAGCAGTGAAGCGCAGGGGGTCCCCTACGAGCAGTACTTC	CASSEAQGVPYEQYF